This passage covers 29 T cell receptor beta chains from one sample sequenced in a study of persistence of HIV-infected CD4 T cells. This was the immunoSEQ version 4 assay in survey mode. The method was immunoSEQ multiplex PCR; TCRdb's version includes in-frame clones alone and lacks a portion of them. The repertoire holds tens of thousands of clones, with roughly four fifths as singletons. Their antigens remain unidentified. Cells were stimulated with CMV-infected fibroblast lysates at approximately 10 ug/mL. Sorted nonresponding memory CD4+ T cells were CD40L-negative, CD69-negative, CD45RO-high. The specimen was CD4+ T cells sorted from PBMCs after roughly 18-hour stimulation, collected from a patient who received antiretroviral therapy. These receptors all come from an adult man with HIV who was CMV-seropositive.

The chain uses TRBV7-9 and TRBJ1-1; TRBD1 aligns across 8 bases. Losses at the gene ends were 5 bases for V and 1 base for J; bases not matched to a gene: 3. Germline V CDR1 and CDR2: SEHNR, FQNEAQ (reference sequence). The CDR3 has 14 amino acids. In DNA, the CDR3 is TGTGCCAGCAGCGTAGGACAGGGGAACACTGAAGCTTTCTTT. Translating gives CASSVGQGNTEAFF.

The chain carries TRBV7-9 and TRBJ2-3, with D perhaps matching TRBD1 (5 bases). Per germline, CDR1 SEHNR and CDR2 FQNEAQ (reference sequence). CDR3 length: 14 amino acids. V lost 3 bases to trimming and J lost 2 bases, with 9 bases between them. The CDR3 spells CASSLTASTDTQYF. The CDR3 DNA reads TGTGCCAGCAGCTTGACAGCTTCCACAGATACGCAGTATTTT.

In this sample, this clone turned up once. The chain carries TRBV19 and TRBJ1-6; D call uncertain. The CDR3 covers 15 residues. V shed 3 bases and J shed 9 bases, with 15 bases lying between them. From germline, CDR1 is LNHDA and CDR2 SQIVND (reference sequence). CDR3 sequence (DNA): TGTGCCAGTAGTATTTCATCGATACTAACTTCACCCCTCCACTTT. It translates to CASSISSILTSPLHF.

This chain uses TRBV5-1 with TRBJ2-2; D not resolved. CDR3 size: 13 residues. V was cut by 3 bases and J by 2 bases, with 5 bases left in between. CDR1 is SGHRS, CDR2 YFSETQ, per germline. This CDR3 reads CASSSANTGELFF. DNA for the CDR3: TGCGCCAGCAGCTCGGCTAACACCGGGGAGCTGTTTTTT.

The CDR3 DNA sequence: TGCAGTGCTAGTCGGACTAGCGGGGGCATTCTAGCCAAAAACATTCAGTACTTC. The encoded protein is CSASRTSGGILAKNIQYF. This rearrangement joins TRBV20-1 to TRBJ2-4; TRBD2 aligns across 13 bases. With V trimmed by 3 bases and J by 0 bases, 8 bases remained unmatched. There are 18 residues in the CDR3. Per germline, CDR1 DFQATT and CDR2 SNEGSKA (reference sequence).

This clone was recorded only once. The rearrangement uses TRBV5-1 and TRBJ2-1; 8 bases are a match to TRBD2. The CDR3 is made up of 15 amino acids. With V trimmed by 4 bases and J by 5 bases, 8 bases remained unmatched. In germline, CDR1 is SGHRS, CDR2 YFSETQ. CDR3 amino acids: CASSPLRGGHNEQFF. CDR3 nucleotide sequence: TGCGCCAGCAGCCCCCTCCGGGGGGGGCACAATGAGCAGTTCTTC.

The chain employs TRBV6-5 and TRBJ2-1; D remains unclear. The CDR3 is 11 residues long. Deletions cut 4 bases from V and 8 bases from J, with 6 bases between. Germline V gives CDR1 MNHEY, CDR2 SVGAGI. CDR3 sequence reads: CASSSAHEQFF. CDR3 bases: TGTGCCAGCAGTTCGGCTCATGAGCAGTTCTTC.

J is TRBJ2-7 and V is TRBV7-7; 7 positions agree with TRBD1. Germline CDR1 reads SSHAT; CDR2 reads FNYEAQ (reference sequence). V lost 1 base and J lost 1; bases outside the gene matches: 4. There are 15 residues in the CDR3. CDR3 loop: CASSLVRQGSYEQYF. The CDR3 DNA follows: TGTGCCAGCAGCTTAGTAAGACAGGGATCCTACGAGCAGTACTTC.

This CDR3 reads CATSEDRDSYNEQFF. CDR3 DNA sequence: TGTGCCACCAGTGAGGACAGGGACTCCTACAATGAGCAGTTCTTC. This chain joins TRBV24-1 and TRBJ2-1; 8 bases agree with TRBD1. Germline V CDR1 and CDR2: KGHDR, SFDVKD. Losses at the gene ends were 4 bases for V and 0 bases for J; bases not matched to a gene: 1. CDR3 length: 15 residues.

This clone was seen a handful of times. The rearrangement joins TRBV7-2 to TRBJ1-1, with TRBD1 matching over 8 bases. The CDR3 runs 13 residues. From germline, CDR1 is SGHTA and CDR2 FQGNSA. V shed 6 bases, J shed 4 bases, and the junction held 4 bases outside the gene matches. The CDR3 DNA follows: TGTGCCAGCAGAACTACAGGGGGCACTGAAGCTTTCTTT. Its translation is CASRTTGGTEAFF.

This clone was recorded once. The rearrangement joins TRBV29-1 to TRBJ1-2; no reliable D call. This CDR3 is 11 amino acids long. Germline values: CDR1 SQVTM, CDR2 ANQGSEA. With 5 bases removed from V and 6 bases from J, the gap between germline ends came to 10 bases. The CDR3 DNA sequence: TGCAGCGTTAAGGAAATCAATGGCTACACCTTC. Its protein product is CSVKEINGYTF.

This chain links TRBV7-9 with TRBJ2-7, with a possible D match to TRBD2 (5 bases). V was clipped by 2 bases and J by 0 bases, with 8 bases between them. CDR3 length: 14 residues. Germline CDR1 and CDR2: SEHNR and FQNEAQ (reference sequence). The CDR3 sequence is CASSLRGTSYEQYF. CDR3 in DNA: TGTGCCAGCAGCTTACGGGGAACCTCCTACGAGCAGTACTTC. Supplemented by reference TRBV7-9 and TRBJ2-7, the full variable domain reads DTGVSQNPRHKITKRGQNVTFRCDPISEHNRLYWYRQTLGQGPEFLTYFQNEAQLEKSRLLSDRFSAERPKGSFSTLEIQRTEQGDSAMYLCASSLRGTSYEQYFGPGTRLTVT.

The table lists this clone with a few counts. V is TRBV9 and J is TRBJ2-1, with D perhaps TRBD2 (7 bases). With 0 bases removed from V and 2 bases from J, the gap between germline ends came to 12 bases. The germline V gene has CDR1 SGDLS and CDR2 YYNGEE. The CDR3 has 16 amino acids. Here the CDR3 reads CASSVAGGGPYNEQFF. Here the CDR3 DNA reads TGTGCCAGCAGCGTAGCGGGGGGCGGCCCCTACAATGAGCAGTTCTTC. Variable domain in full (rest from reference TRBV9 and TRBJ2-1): DSGVTQTPKHLITATGQRVTLRCSPRSGDLSVYWYQQSLDQGLQFLIQYYNGEERAKGNILERFSAQQFPDLHSELNLSSLELGDSALYFCASSVAGGGPYNEQFFGPGTRLTVL.

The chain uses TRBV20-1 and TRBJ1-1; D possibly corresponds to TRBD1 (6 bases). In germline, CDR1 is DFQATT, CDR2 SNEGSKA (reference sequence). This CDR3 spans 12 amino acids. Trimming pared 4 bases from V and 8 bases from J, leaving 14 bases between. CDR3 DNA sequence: TGCAGTGCTATTGACAGGACAGCCGAAGCTTTCTTT. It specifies CSAIDRTAEAFF.

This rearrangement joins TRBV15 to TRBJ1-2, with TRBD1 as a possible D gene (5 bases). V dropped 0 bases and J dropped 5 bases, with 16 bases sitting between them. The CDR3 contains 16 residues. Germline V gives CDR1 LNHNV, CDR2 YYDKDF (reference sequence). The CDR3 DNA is TGTGCCACCAGCAGAGATCTTGCAGGGCGGGGTTATGGCTACACCTTC. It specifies CATSRDLAGRGYGYTF.

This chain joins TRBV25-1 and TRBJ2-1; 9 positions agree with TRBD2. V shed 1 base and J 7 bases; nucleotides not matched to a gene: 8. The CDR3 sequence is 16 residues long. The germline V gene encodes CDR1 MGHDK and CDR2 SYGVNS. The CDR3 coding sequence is TGTGCCAGCAGTGAATTGTGGCTAGCGGGGAGAAATGAGCAGTTCTTC. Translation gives CASSELWLAGRNEQFF.

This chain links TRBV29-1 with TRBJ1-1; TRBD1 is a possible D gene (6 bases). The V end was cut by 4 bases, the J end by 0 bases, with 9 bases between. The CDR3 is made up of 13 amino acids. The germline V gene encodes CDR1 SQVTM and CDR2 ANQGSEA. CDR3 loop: CSVGRTVNTEAFF. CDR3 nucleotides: TGCAGCGTTGGCCGGACAGTGAACACTGAAGCTTTCTTT.

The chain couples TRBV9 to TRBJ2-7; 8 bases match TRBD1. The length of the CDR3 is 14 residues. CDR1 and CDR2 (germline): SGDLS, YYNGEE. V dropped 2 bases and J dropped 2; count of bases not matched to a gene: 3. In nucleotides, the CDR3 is TGTGCCAGCAGCGTCGGACAGGGACCCTACGAGCAGTACTTC. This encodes CASSVGQGPYEQYF. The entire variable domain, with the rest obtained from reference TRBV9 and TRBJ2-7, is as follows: DSGVTQTPKHLITATGQRVTLRCSPRSGDLSVYWYQQSLDQGLQFLIQYYNGEERAKGNILERFSAQQFPDLHSELNLSSLELGDSALYFCASSVGQGPYEQYFGPGTRLTVT.

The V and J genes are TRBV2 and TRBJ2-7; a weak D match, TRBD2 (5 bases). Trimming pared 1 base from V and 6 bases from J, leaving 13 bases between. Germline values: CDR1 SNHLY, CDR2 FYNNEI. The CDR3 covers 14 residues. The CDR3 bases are TGTGCCAGCAGTGAAGTTCGGGGTGACGGCGAGCAGTACTTC. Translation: CASSEVRGDGEQYF.

The CDR3 DNA reads TGTGCCAGCGGTCCCGGGCGGAATCAGCCCCAGCATTTT. Protein product: CASGPGRNQPQHF. The chain recombines TRBV7-8 with TRBJ1-5; D call uncertain. Germline-derived CDR1 and CDR2 are SGHVS and FQNEAQ. The V end lost 8 bases, the J end lost 4 bases, and 12 bases lay between the germline ends. CDR3 length equals 13 residues.

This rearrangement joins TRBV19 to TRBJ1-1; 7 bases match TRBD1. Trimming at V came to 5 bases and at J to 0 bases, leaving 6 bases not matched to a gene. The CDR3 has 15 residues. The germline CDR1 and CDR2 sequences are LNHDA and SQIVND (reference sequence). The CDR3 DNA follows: TGTGCCAGTAGTGCCCCGACAGGGTTGAACACTGAAGCTTTCTTT. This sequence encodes CASSAPTGLNTEAFF.

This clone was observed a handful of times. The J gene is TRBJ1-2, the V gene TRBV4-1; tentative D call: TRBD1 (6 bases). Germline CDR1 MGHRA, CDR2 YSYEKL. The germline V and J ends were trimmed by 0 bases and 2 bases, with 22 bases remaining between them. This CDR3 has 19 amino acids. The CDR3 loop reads CASSQDQRTVPRQNYGYTF. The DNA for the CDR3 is TGCGCCAGCAGCCAAGATCAAAGGACAGTCCCCAGACAGAACTATGGCTACACCTTC.

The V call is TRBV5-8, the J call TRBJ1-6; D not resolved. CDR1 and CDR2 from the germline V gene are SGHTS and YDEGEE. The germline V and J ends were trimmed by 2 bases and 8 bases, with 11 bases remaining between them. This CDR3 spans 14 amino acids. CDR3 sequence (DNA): TGTGCCAGCAGCTTTTGGAGTATCGATTCACCCCTCCACTTT. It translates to CASSFWSIDSPLHF.

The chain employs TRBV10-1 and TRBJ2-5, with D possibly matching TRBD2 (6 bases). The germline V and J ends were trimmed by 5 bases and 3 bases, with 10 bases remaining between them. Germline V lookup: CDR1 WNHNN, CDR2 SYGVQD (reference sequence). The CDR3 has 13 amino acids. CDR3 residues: CASSRDLEETQYF. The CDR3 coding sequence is TGCGCCAGCAGTCGGGACTTGGAAGAGACCCAGTACTTC.

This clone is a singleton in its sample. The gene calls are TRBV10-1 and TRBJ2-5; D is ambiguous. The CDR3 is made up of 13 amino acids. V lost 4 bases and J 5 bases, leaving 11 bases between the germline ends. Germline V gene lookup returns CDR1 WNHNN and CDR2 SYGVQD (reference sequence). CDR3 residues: CASSATVRETQYF. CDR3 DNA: TGCGCCAGCAGTGCGACGGTGAGGGAGACCCAGTACTTC.

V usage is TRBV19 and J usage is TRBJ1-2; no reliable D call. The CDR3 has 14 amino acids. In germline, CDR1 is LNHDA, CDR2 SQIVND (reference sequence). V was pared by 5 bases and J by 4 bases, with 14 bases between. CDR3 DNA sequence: TGTGCCAGTAGTCCCTACTCAGTAGGCTATGGCTACACCTTC. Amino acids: CASSPYSVGYGYTF.

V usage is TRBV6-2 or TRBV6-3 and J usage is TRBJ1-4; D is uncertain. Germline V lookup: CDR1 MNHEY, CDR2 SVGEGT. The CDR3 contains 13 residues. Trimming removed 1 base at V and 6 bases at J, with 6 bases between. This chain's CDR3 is CASSYLRDEKLFF. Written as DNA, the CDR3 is TGTGCCAGCAGTTACTTGAGGGATGAAAAACTGTTTTTT.

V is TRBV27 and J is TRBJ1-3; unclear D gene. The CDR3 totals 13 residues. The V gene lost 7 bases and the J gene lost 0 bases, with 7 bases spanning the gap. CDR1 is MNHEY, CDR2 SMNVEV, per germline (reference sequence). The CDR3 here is CASIPNSGNTIYF. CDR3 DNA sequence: TGTGCCAGCATTCCGAACTCTGGAAACACCATATATTTT.

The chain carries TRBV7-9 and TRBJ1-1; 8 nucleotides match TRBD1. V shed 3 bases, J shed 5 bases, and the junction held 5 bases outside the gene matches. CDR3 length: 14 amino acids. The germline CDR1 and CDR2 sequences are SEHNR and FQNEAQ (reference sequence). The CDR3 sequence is CASSLIQGVTEAFF. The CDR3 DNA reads TGTGCCAGCAGCTTGATACAGGGGGTAACTGAAGCTTTCTTT.